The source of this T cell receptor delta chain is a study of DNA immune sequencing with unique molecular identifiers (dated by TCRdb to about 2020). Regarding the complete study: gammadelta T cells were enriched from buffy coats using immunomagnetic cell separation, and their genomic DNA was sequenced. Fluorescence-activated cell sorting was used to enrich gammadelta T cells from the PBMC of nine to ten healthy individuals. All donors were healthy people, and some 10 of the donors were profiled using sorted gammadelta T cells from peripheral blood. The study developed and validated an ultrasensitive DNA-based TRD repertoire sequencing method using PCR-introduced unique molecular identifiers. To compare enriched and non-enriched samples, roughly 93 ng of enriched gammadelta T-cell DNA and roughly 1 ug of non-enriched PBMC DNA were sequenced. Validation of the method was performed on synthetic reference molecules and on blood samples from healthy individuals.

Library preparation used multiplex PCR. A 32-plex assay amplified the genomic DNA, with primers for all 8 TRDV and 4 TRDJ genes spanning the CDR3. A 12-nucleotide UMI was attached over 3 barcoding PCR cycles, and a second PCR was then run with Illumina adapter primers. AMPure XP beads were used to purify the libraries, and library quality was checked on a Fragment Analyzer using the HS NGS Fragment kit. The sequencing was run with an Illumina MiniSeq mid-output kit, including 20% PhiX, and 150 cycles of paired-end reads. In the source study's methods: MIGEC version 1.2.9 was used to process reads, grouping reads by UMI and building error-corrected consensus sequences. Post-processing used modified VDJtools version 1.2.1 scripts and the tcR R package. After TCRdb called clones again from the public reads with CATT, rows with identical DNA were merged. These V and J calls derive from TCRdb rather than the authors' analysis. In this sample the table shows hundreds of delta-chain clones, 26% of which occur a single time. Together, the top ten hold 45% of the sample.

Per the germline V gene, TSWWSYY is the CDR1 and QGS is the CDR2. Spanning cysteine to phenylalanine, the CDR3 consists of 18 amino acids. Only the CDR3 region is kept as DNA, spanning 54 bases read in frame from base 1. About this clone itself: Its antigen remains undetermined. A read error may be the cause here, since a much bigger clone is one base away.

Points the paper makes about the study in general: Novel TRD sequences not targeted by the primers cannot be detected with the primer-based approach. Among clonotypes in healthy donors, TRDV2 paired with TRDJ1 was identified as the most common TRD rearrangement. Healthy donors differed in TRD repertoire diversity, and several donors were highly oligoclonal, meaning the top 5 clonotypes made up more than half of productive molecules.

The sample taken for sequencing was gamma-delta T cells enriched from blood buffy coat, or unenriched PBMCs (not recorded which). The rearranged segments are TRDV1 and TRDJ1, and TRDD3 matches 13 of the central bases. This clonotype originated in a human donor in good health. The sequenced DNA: TGTGCTCTTGGGGAACTTACCAAGACTGGGGGATACGCCGATATACTCATCTTT. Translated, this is CALGELTKTGGYADILIF.